Each of the 31 T cell receptor beta chains below was sequenced from the same sample in a study of blood T cell repertoires in COVID-19. Libraries were prepared by immunoSEQ multiplex PCR; TCRdb keeps only in-frame clonotypes and omits some of them. The table has under 150,000 clones, more than 65% seen once. Sequenced material: peripheral blood. These receptors came from a human donor in a cohort sampled during active COVID-19.

The chain carries TRBV10-1 and TRBJ2-1; TRBD2 aligns across 8 bases. The CDR3 has 16 residues. V was clipped by 6 bases and J by 0 bases; unmatched bases: 7. Germline assignment: CDR1 WNHNN and CDR2 SYGVQD (reference sequence). Here the CDR3 reads CASRTNGGASYNEQFF. CDR3 coding DNA: TGCGCCAGCAGGACAAACGGGGGGGCCTCCTACAATGAGCAGTTCTTC.

The genes are TRBV4-3 and TRBJ1-1, with a weak D call TRBD1 (5 bases). This CDR3 comprises 15 residues. V gave up 3 bases and J gave up 2 bases, with 13 bases separating them. Germline values: CDR1 LGHNA, CDR2 YSLEER. DNA for the CDR3: TGCGCCAGCAGCCATCACGACAGAAAAAACACTGAAGCTTTCTTT. Amino acid sequence: CASSHHDRKNTEAFF.

The rearrangement uses TRBV7-6 and TRBJ2-5, with 8 bases aligning to TRBD2. This CDR3 comprises 18 residues. Germline CDR1 SGHVS, CDR2 FNYEAQ. V lost 1 base, J lost 5 bases, and 15 bases stayed unmatched. The CDR3 DNA sequence: TGTGCCAGCAGCTTAGGGACCCTGACTAGCGTCGGCGGGGAGACCCAGTACTTC. Protein: CASSLGTLTSVGGETQYF.

The chain joins TRBV5-5 to TRBJ1-1; perhaps TRBD1 as D (5 bases). The length of the CDR3 is 14 residues. Germline V gives CDR1 SGHKS, CDR2 YYEKEE (reference sequence). V lost 3 bases and J 4 bases, leaving 13 bases between the germline ends. The CDR3 bases are TGTGCCAGCAGCTATGTGGGGGGGACCACTGAAGCTTTCTTT. It is translated as CASSYVGGTTEAFF.

V usage is TRBV28 and J usage is TRBJ2-7, with D maybe TRBD2 (6 bases). There are 13 residues in the CDR3. Trimming cost V 10 bases and J 5 bases, with 18 bases left between them. The V gene's germline CDR1 is MDHEN and CDR2 SYDVKM. DNA of the CDR3: TGTGCCACCCTGGGGGGACTGGATCACGAGCAGTACTTC. Translated, it gives CATLGGLDHEQYF.

The table lists this clone with a few counts. This chain uses TRBV6-1 with TRBJ1-6; 8 bases are a match to TRBD1. This CDR3 is built from 17 residues. In germline, CDR1 is MNHNS, CDR2 SASEGT. With 4 bases clipped from V and 0 bases from J, the junction kept 5 bases outside the gene matches. CDR3 protein: CASSAWTGSSYNSPLHF. CDR3 bases: TGTGCCAGCAGTGCATGGACAGGGAGCTCCTATAATTCACCCCTCCACTTT.

The rearrangement uses TRBV28 and TRBJ1-4; no firm D call. Germline-derived CDR1 and CDR2 are MDHEN and SYDVKM. Trimming stripped 3 bases from V and 7 bases from J, with 15 bases between. CDR3 length equals 15 residues. The CDR3, as DNA: TGTGCCAGCAGTTTCGGGAACCGGGTACCTGAAAAACTGTTTTTT. Translated: CASSFGNRVPEKLFF.

A remark on this clone: Other DNA sequences in the same sample also yield this CDR3. The chain links TRBV28 to TRBJ1-2; weak D call: TRBD1 (6 bases). Trimming removed 1 base at V and 4 bases at J, with 7 bases between. Looked up from germline, CDR1 is MDHEN and CDR2 is SYDVKM. This CDR3 spans 13 amino acids. The CDR3 loop reads CASSLSDSYGYTF. The CDR3 nucleotides are TGTGCCAGCAGTTTATCGGACAGCTATGGCTACACCTTC.

This clone is a singleton in its sample. The V call is TRBV7-3, the J call TRBJ1-1, with D maybe TRBD1 (5 bases). Germline V CDR1 and CDR2: SGHTA, FQGTGA. The CDR3 consists of 15 residues. V shed 5 bases and J shed 0 bases, with 13 bases lying between them. The CDR3 region is CASSPSGFMNTEAFF. The CDR3 nucleotides read TGTGCCAGCAGCCCTTCAGGGTTCATGAACACTGAAGCTTTCTTT.

The V call is TRBV19, the J call TRBJ1-5, with 8 bases identical to TRBD1. The CDR3 runs 15 residues. Germline CDR1 LNHDA, CDR2 SQIVND (reference sequence). With 3 bases clipped from V and 5 bases from J, the junction kept 6 bases outside the gene matches. The CDR3 DNA sequence: TGTGCCAGTAGTATGACGGGACAGGACTATCAGCCCCAGCATTTT. Translated: CASSMTGQDYQPQHF.

J is TRBJ2-5 and V is TRBV10-3; the match to TRBD1 covers 7 bases. This CDR3 contains 12 residues. Germline V lookup: CDR1 ENHRY, CDR2 SYGVKD. The V gene end was trimmed by 10 bases and the J gene end by 1 base; junction bases not matched to a gene: 3. CDR3 sequence (DNA): TGTGCCAACGGGGACAGCCAAGAGACCCAGTACTTC. It translates to CANGDSQETQYF.

The rearrangement links TRBV6-6 to TRBJ2-2, with 13 bases fitting TRBD2. With V trimmed by 5 bases and J by 0 bases, 6 bases remained unmatched. The CDR3 consists of 18 residues. Germline V gene data show CDR1 as MNHNY and CDR2 as SVGAGI (reference sequence). This CDR3 reads CASSPRTSGSANTGELFF. DNA for the CDR3: TGTGCCAGCAGTCCTAGGACTAGCGGGAGTGCGAACACCGGGGAGCTGTTTTTT.

CDR3 sequence: CAINRDRGNTDTQYF. The CDR3 DNA reads TGTGCCATCAACCGGGACAGGGGAAACACAGATACGCAGTATTTT. The chain couples TRBV2 to TRBJ2-3; 10 bases agree with TRBD1. The germline CDR1 and CDR2 sequences are SNHLY and FYNNEI. The CDR3 runs to 15 residues. V trimming: 10 bases; J trimming: 2 bases; junction bases outside the gene matches: 9. The whole variable domain, filled in from reference TRBV2 and TRBJ2-3, reads EPEVTQTPSHQVTQMGQEVILRCVPISNHLYFYWYRQILGQKVEFLVSFYNNEISEKSEIFDDQFSVERPDGSNFTLKIRSTKLEDSAMYFCAINRDRGNTDTQYFGPGTRLTVL.

J is TRBJ2-5 and V is TRBV10-3; 7 bases line up with TRBD2. Germline trimming cut 8 bases from V and 1 base from J; bases unmatched to any gene: 7. CDR1 ENHRY and CDR2 SYGVKD come from the germline V gene. The CDR3 is 14 residues long. The CDR3 region has the DNA TGTGCCATCTCCGGGACTAACAGCCAAGAGACCCAGTACTTC. Translating gives CAISGTNSQETQYF.

The rearrangement uses TRBV28 and TRBJ1-5, with TRBD1 matching over 10 bases. Germline lookup yields CDR1 MDHEN and CDR2 SYDVKM. After removal of 9 bases from V and 6 bases from J, the junction contained 5 bases not matched to a gene. The CDR3 spans 13 residues. This CDR3 is CASRGTGVQPQHF. Here the CDR3 DNA reads TGTGCCAGTAGGGGGACAGGGGTTCAGCCCCAGCATTTT.

In this sample, this clone turned up once. The J gene is TRBJ2-7, the V gene TRBV20-1, with D tentatively TRBD1 (6 bases). Germline CDR1 reads DFQATT; CDR2 reads SNEGSKA (reference sequence). The V and J ends lost 6 bases and 3 bases respectively, with 24 bases between them. This CDR3 comprises 16 residues. CDR3 loop: CSASPPGQPNNYEQYF. The CDR3 DNA reads TGCAGTGCCAGTCCCCCTGGACAGCCAAACAACTACGAGCAGTACTTC.

The chain has TRBV3-1 (or the pseudogene TRBV3-2) and TRBJ1-2, with TRBD1 as a possible D gene (6 bases). This CDR3 has 11 amino acids. V lost 5 bases to trimming and J lost 8 bases, with 9 bases between them. The germline V gene has CDR1 LGHDT and CDR2 YNNKEL (reference sequence). The CDR3, as DNA: TGTGCCAGCAGCAAGGGGGAAGGCTACACCTTC. It translates to CASSKGEGYTF.

The gene calls are TRBV7-9 and TRBJ1-2; unclear D gene. The CDR3 has 13 amino acids. Trimming took 3 bases from V and 1 from J, leaving 6 bases between them. Germline V gene data show CDR1 as SEHNR and CDR2 as FQNEAQ (reference sequence). The CDR3 loop reads CASSLGVNYGYTF. CDR3 DNA sequence: TGTGCCAGCAGCTTGGGCGTTAACTATGGCTACACCTTC.

The chain recombines TRBV4-2 with TRBJ1-2; possible D gene TRBD1, 6 bases. CDR3 size: 16 residues. Trimming stripped 1 base from V and 7 bases from J, with 19 bases between. Germline V gives CDR1 LGHNA, CDR2 YNFKEQ. The CDR3, as DNA: TGTGCCAGCAGCCAAGCTGTGTCCAGGGGCCCAGGTGGCTACACCTTC. As protein: CASSQAVSRGPGGYTF.

This clone was counted once. The gene calls are TRBV6-5 and TRBJ2-7; tentatively, D is TRBD1 (6 bases). CDR3 length equals 13 residues. The V gene lost 6 bases and the J gene lost 1 base, with 10 bases spanning the gap. From germline, CDR1 is MNHEY and CDR2 SVGAGI. The CDR3 coding sequence is TGTGCCAGCAGACCAGGGGTGTCCTACGAGCAGTACTTC. Amino acids: CASRPGVSYEQYF.

V usage is TRBV29-1 and J usage is TRBJ2-1; 11 nucleotides agree with TRBD2. Germline V gives CDR1 SQVTM, CDR2 ANQGSEA. Trimming at V came to 5 bases and at J to 8 bases, leaving 17 bases not matched to a gene. This CDR3 has 17 residues. The CDR3 sequence is CSVQLGLAGGASDEQFF. Here the CDR3 DNA reads TGCAGCGTTCAATTAGGGTTAGCGGGGGGGGCCAGTGATGAGCAGTTCTTC.

The rearrangement links TRBV28 to TRBJ1-2, with D possibly TRBD1 on 5 matching bases. Germline loops: CDR1 MDHEN, CDR2 SYDVKM. V was shortened by 1 base and J by 6 bases, with 6 bases between the two germline ends. The CDR3 has 12 residues. The CDR3 loop is CASSLSGNGYTF. The CDR3 nucleotides read TGTGCCAGCAGTTTATCAGGGAATGGCTACACCTTC.

The J gene is TRBJ2-5, the V gene TRBV27, with 13 bases that match TRBD2. The CDR3 loop spans 17 amino acids. Germline CDR1 reads MNHEY; CDR2 reads SMNVEV (reference sequence). J lost 4 bases, V lost 5 bases, and 10 bases had no gene match. The CDR3 DNA reads TGTGCCAGCAGTATAAATGGACTAGCGGGAGTAGGAGAGACCCAGTACTTC. Translating it yields CASSINGLAGVGETQYF.

The chain is built from TRBV19 and TRBJ2-3; 8 nucleotides agree with TRBD2. Germline CDR1 reads LNHDA; CDR2 reads SQIVND (reference sequence). V was clipped by 6 bases and J by 4 bases; unmatched bases: 6. This CDR3 comprises 14 residues. The CDR3 here is CASSGPRGADTQYF. CDR3 DNA: TGTGCCAGTAGCGGTCCGCGGGGGGCAGATACGCAGTATTTT.

This chain joins TRBV4-2 and TRBJ1-2, with D perhaps TRBD1 (5 bases). The CDR3 has 17 amino acids. Per the germline V gene, CDR1 is LGHNA and CDR2 is YNFKEQ. Trimming took off 4 bases at V and 2 bases at J, with 20 bases between the two ends. The CDR3 is CASSPHRAGYPNYGYTF. CDR3 bases: TGTGCCAGCAGCCCACACCGAGCAGGGTATCCGAACTATGGCTACACCTTC.

The chain carries TRBV4-1 and TRBJ2-7; perhaps TRBD1 as D (6 bases). The V gene's germline CDR1 is MGHRA and CDR2 YSYEKL. The CDR3 loop spans 17 amino acids. V lost 0 bases and J lost 0, with 15 bases in between. CDR3 nucleotides: TGCGCCAGCAGCCAAGAGGGGGACAAACGGAGCTCCTACGAGCAGTACTTC. This codes for CASSQEGDKRSSYEQYF.

The V call is TRBV10-3, the J call TRBJ1-2, with D perhaps matching TRBD1 (6 bases). The CDR3 covers 14 residues. Per germline, CDR1 ENHRY and CDR2 SYGVKD. Trimming stripped 0 bases from V and 8 bases from J, with 13 bases between. The CDR3 sequence: CAISESGAREGYTF. In DNA, the CDR3 is TGTGCCATCAGTGAGTCGGGGGCGCGGGAGGGCTACACCTTC.

The V and J genes are TRBV6-5 and TRBJ1-1, with D possibly TRBD1 on 6 matching bases. This CDR3 comprises 15 residues. Germline V gene data show CDR1 as MNHEY and CDR2 as SVGAGI. V was trimmed by 0 bases and J by 2 bases, leaving 10 bases between them. The CDR3, as DNA: TGTGCCAGCAGTTACTCGGGGGGGCGCAACACTGAAGCTTTCTTT. Translation: CASSYSGGRNTEAFF.

This clone was detected only a few times. This chain connects TRBV18 to TRBJ2-2; TRBD2 aligns across 7 bases. Germline CDR1 is KGHSH and CDR2 is LQKENI. V shed 0 bases, J shed 3 bases, and the junction held 4 bases outside the gene matches. The CDR3 is 16 amino acids. The CDR3 loop is CASSPPGGADTGELFF. The CDR3 DNA reads TGTGCCAGCTCACCACCGGGAGGGGCCGACACCGGGGAGCTGTTTTTT.

The chain is built from TRBV28 and TRBJ1-1; D gene unclear. CDR3 length: 13 residues. In germline, CDR1 is MDHEN, CDR2 SYDVKM. Trimming removed 3 bases from V and 3 bases from J, with 8 bases in between. The CDR3 coding sequence is TGTGCCAGCAGTTTGGCGGAGGACACTGAAGCTTTCTTT. It yields the protein CASSLAEDTEAFF.

The rearrangement uses TRBV27 and TRBJ1-2; 8 bases line up with TRBD1. The CDR3 has 14 residues. Looked up from germline, CDR1 is MNHEY and CDR2 is SMNVEV (reference sequence). V was clipped by 1 base and J by 6 bases; unmatched bases: 4. CDR3 region: CASSLYGQGDGYTF. The CDR3 nucleotides read TGTGCCAGCAGTTTATATGGACAGGGCGATGGCTACACCTTC.